The T cell receptor beta chain under discussion was sequenced for a study of blood T cell repertoires in COVID-19. Looking at the study overall: The samples span acute and convalescent COVID-19 from the United States, Italy and Spain. PBMCs, B-cell-depleted T cells, or T cells provided the cDNA or gDNA that made up the material.

Enrolment of Seattle patients took place during active infection, and they were followed longitudinally. The authors' processing: Researchers report that nucleated cell counts were estimated from reference gene primer amplification. Clones were read by immunoSEQ multiplex PCR, and TCRdb kept only the in-frame ones, dropping some. V and J calls and clone size are as listed in that table; D and trimming were resolved from the DNA. The sample has around 310,000 clones, 90% seen once. Germline loops: CDR1 MDHEN, CDR2 SYDVKM. With V trimmed by 5 bases and J by 0 bases, 11 bases remained unmatched. This CDR3 has 17 residues.

What was sequenced was peripheral blood. This chain connects TRBV28 to TRBJ1-2; TRBD1 agrees at 8 bases. The clonotype comes from a woman in her forties with COVID-19, enrolled during active disease. CDR3 in DNA: TGTGCCAGCAGTCCCACTAACAGGGGGGCCACTAACTATGGCTACACCTTC. The encoded protein is CASSPTNRGATNYGYTF.